The source of this TCR beta chain is a study of T cell repertoires in cytomegalovirus infection. On the study more broadly: Shared public TCR beta signatures pointed to both CMV infection and a matching HLA type.

Whole-study results and caveats: Clonotype analysis showed dominance of the ex vivo response by HLA-C-restricted CMV-specific TCR beta clonotypes. Public TCR beta family frequency separated CMV-and-HLA carriers, including in an independent cohort.

As concerns this clonotype: Antigen unknown.

TCRdb processed the reads anew with MiXCR; each CDR3 protein has one entry. This sample has roughly 640,000 distinct CDR3 sequences; approximately 24% occur once, and the top ten carry around 7.6%. Germline V gene lookup returns CDR1 SGHTA and CDR2 FQGNSA. The CDR3 is made up of 14 amino acids. Trimming cost V 5 bases and J 7 bases, with 15 bases left between them. The chain joins TRBV7-2 to TRBJ2-4; the D is unclear. The sample comprised CD8+ T cells from PBMCs. This TCR derives from a human donor in good health (CMV status not recorded). Some clones in this sample may be carry-over from other donors' samples. The CDR3 nucleotides read TGTGCCAGCAGCACAGTAGAGTCTATGAACATTCAGTACTTC. Its translation: CASSTVESMNIQYF.